Reported below is one T cell receptor beta chain. Its antigen is unknown. This specimen belongs to a study of cytomegalovirus exposure and HLA in healthy donors. Overall study findings and caveats: There were some V segments, including TRBV6-2 and TRBV6-3, excluded as indistinguishable. Later analysis identified a missense DCLRE1C variant that was linked to TCR beta V- and J-gene trimming. Some TCR beta chains (roughly 150 of them) were listed as cytomegalovirus-associated.

60 Vbeta and 13 Jbeta primers were used in PCR. Profiled with immunoSEQ multiplex PCR; TCRdb holds only in-frame clones, not every one. The repertoire holds around 67,000 clones, with about two thirds as singletons. Unmatched junction bases numbered 8, after V lost 7 bases and J lost 2 bases. CDR1 LNHDA and CDR2 SQIVND come from the germline V gene (reference sequence). The CDR3 sequence is 16 residues long. The J gene is TRBJ2-6, the V gene TRBV19; the match to TRBD1 covers 7 bases. Source material: PBMCs. The source is a woman younger than 45 in good health and CMV-seronegative. CDR3: CASTERTGAGANVLTF. As DNA, the CDR3 is TGTGCCAGTACTGAACGGACAGGAGCTGGGGCCAACGTCCTGACTTTC.